The 19 T cell receptor beta chains given below trace back to one sample, sequenced in a study of technical replicates of blood from a few donors. The protocol was immunoSEQ multiplex PCR, while the TCRdb copy is restricted to in-frame clones and leaves out a portion. Found here are over 55,000 clones, approximately 87% of them singletons; the top ten hold 5.2%. Sequencing was done on a sample of PBMCs. All receptors come from a human donor in good health. Some clones in this sample may be carry-over from other donors' samples.

The chain recombines TRBV9 with TRBJ1-3, with 8 positions matching TRBD1. Germline CDR1 and CDR2: SGDLS and YYNGEE. The CDR3 has 14 amino acids. V lost 2 bases to trimming and J lost 2 bases; unmatched junction nucleotides: 0. The CDR3 nucleotides are TGTGCCAGCAGCGTGACAGGGGCTGGAAACACCATATATTTT. Translation gives CASSVTGAGNTIYF.

The V call is TRBV7-8, the J call TRBJ2-3; 10 bases align to TRBD1. Germline CDR1 is SGHVS and CDR2 is FQNEAQ. CDR3 length: 15 residues. The J segment lost 2 bases and the V segment lost 5 bases, leaving 4 bases of the junction unmatched. The DNA of the CDR3 is TGTGCCAGCAGCCTGACAGGGGGCTTCACAGATACGCAGTATTTT. It translates to CASSLTGGFTDTQYF.

The V and J genes are TRBV15 and TRBJ1-2; D call uncertain. Germline V lookup: CDR1 LNHNV, CDR2 YYDKDF (reference sequence). V dropped 4 bases and J dropped 6 bases, with 21 bases sitting between them. There are 16 residues in the CDR3. In DNA form, the CDR3 reads TGTGCCACCAGCACCAACGGACGGGAGTTTAGAGATGGCTACACCTTC. Its translation is CATSTNGREFRDGYTF.

The rearrangement uses TRBV21-1 and TRBJ1-1; TRBD1, as called in the table, went unchecked against the DNA. TRBV21-1 is noted as a pseudogene. CDR3 size: 13 residues. The CDR3 nucleotides are TGTGCCAGCATATCCCCAGGGGACACTGAAGCTTTCTTT. Amino acids: CASISPGDTEAFF.

J is TRBJ2-7 and V is TRBV9; 11 nucleotides match TRBD2. Germline lookup yields CDR1 SGDLS and CDR2 YYNGEE. The CDR3 is 14 residues long. Trimming took 0 bases from V and 8 from J; bases not matched to a gene: 4. The CDR3: CASSVVRLAGQQYF. The CDR3 DNA reads TGTGCCAGCAGCGTAGTGCGACTAGCGGGACAGCAGTACTTC.

This rearrangement joins TRBV6-5 to TRBJ1-6; 8 positions match TRBD1. Per the germline V gene, CDR1 is MNHEY and CDR2 is SVGAGI. This CDR3 has 15 amino acids. V gave up 4 bases and J gave up 8 bases; unmatched junction bases: 7. CDR3 DNA: TGTGCCAGCAGTTCCGGACAGGGCCTTGATTCACCCCTCCACTTT. Residues: CASSSGQGLDSPLHF.

This clone turned up a few times. CDR3 in DNA: TGCGCCAGCAGCGTGTACAGGGTTGGGGACGAGCAGTACTTC. Translated, it gives CASSVYRVGDEQYF. The chain is built from TRBV5-1 and TRBJ2-7; weak D call: TRBD1 (6 bases). CDR3 length: 14 amino acids. Trimming took 4 bases from V and 5 from J, leaving 16 bases between them. Germline lookup yields CDR1 SGHRS and CDR2 YFSETQ. The full variable domain, rest sourced from reference TRBV5-1 and TRBJ2-7, is KAGVTQTPRYLIKTRGQQVTLSCSPISGHRSVSWYQQTPGQGLQFLFEYFSETQRNKGNFPGRFSGRQFSNSRSEMNVSTLELGDSALYLCASSVYRVGDEQYFGPGTRLTVT.

The V call is TRBV19, the J call TRBJ1-3; D unresolved. Germline CDR1 LNHDA, CDR2 SQIVND (reference sequence). CDR3 size: 15 residues. Trimming left V 7 bases short and J 3 bases short, with 16 bases between. CDR3 in amino acids: CASTQDLRGGNTIYF. CDR3 bases: TGTGCCAGTACCCAGGACCTCCGGGGTGGAAACACCATATATTTT.

The genes are TRBV7-2 and TRBJ2-7, with 12 bases matching TRBD2. The CDR3 totals 19 residues. CDR1 and CDR2 (germline): SGHTA, FQGNSA. J lost 2 bases, V lost 3 bases, and 14 bases had no gene match. The CDR3 loop is CASSFDNPKPSGGAYEQYF. DNA for the CDR3: TGTGCCAGCAGCTTCGATAATCCGAAGCCTAGCGGGGGGGCCTACGAGCAGTACTTC.

The chain couples TRBV2 to TRBJ2-1; the match to TRBD2 covers 9 bases. The CDR3 extends over 14 amino acids. Germline-derived CDR1 and CDR2 are SNHLY and FYNNEI. The trim removed 4 bases at V and 7 bases at J, leaving 5 bases unmatched. The CDR3 DNA reads as TGTGCCAGCAGTGGGAGCGGGGGGAAAAATGAGCAGTTCTTC. Amino acid sequence: CASSGSGGKNEQFF.

This chain connects TRBV6-1 to TRBJ1-3; D possibly corresponds to TRBD1 (5 bases). The CDR3 runs 13 residues. Deletions cut 5 bases from V and 2 bases from J, with 7 bases between. Germline CDR1 is MNHNS and CDR2 is SASEGT. The CDR3 sequence is CASSMDTGNTIYF. As DNA, the CDR3 is TGTGCCAGCAGTATGGACACTGGAAACACCATATATTTT.

The gene calls are TRBV7-2 and TRBJ2-1; the D gene is possibly TRBD1 (5 bases). The CDR3 has 13 residues. Germline assignment: CDR1 SGHTA and CDR2 FQGNSA. V dropped 6 bases and J dropped 5 bases, with 11 bases sitting between them. The CDR3: CASREQGNNEQFF. In DNA, the CDR3 is TGTGCCAGCAGAGAGCAGGGAAACAATGAGCAGTTCTTC.

The chain carries TRBV5-1 and TRBJ1-6; maybe TRBD1 (6 bases). CDR1 and CDR2 from the germline V gene are SGHRS and YFSETQ. Trimming took off 9 bases at V and 9 bases at J, with 19 bases between the two ends. The CDR3 is 14 amino acids. Written as DNA, the CDR3 is TGCGCCACCCGGGACACCCTAGGGAGTTCACCCCTCCACTTT. The encoded protein is CATRDTLGSSPLHF.

The chain links TRBV19 to TRBJ2-2, with D possibly matching TRBD1 (6 bases). V was pared by 8 bases and J by 2 bases, with 21 bases between. The germline V gene encodes CDR1 LNHDA and CDR2 SQIVND (reference sequence). The CDR3 length is 17 residues. CDR3 in amino acids: CASYTHTGTRNTGELFF. Written as DNA, the CDR3 is TGTGCCAGTTATACCCACACCGGGACAAGAAACACCGGGGAGCTGTTTTTT.

The V and J genes are TRBV7-6 and TRBJ2-6; 9 bases align to TRBD2. Germline CDR1 reads SGHVS; CDR2 reads FNYEAQ. V lost 5 bases to trimming and J lost 4 bases; unmatched junction nucleotides: 15. The CDR3 totals 19 residues. CDR3 protein: CASSPRGGGGAEGANVLTF. Written as DNA, the CDR3 is TGTGCCAGCAGCCCCCGGGGGGGCGGGGGGGCGGAAGGGGCCAACGTCCTGACTTTC.

CDR3 nucleotide sequence: TGTGCTAGTGGCCGACATATCAATCAGCCCCAGCATTTT. Its translation is CASGRHINQPQHF. This chain joins TRBV12-5 and TRBJ1-5, with D hard to call. The CDR3 is made up of 13 amino acids. Germline assignment: CDR1 LGHNT and CDR2 FRNRAP. V lost 6 bases, J lost 3 bases, and 9 bases lay in between.

The V call is TRBV18, the J call TRBJ2-7; D is perhaps TRBD1 (5 bases). V lost 4 bases and J lost 7, with 17 bases in between. The CDR3 consists of 14 residues. Per germline, CDR1 KGHSH and CDR2 LQKENI. Here the CDR3 DNA reads TGTGCCAGCTCACGGGGCGGCCAAGCGAAGGAGCAGTACTTC. Amino acids: CASSRGGQAKEQYF.

The chain joins TRBV28 to TRBJ2-7; D unclear. The germline V gene encodes CDR1 MDHEN and CDR2 SYDVKM. This CDR3 spans 12 amino acids. The chain's CDR3 is CVTHQSSYEQYF. In DNA, the CDR3 is TGTGTGACACATCAAAGCTCCTACGAGCAGTACTTC.

This rearrangement joins TRBV7-9 to TRBJ2-5; tentative D call: TRBD2 (5 bases). In germline, CDR1 is SEHNR, CDR2 FQNEAQ (reference sequence). The CDR3 contains 14 residues. Trimming removed 3 bases from V and 4 bases from J, with 12 bases in between. CDR3 sequence reads: CASSFDRGGETQYF. CDR3 sequence (DNA): TGTGCCAGCAGCTTCGACCGGGGTGGAGAGACCCAGTACTTC.